Listed here are 12 T cell receptor beta chains from one sample, sequenced in a study of cytomegalovirus exposure and HLA in healthy donors. The primer mix had 60 Vbeta and 13 Jbeta primers. Clones were read by immunoSEQ multiplex PCR, and TCRdb kept only the in-frame ones, dropping some. The specimen's table records over 55,000 clones. The specimen sequenced was PBMCs. All receptors come from a male donor in good health and CMV-seronegative.

The V and J genes are TRBV5-1 and TRBJ1-1; D might be TRBD1 (5 bases). Per germline, CDR1 SGHRS and CDR2 YFSETQ. V lost 4 bases, J lost 0 bases, and 10 bases lay in between. The CDR3 is made up of 14 amino acids. CDR3 sequence reads: CASSVGVVNTEAFF. The CDR3, as DNA: TGCGCCAGCAGCGTAGGGGTGGTGAACACTGAAGCTTTCTTT.

The chain has TRBV7-8 and TRBJ1-5; maybe TRBD1 (5 bases). Per germline, CDR1 SGHVS and CDR2 FQNEAQ. V lost 2 bases and J lost 6, with 20 bases in between. The CDR3 is 17 amino acids. This CDR3 reads CASSLYRLPGGTQPQHF. Written as DNA, the CDR3 is TGTGCCAGCAGCTTATACCGACTCCCCGGGGGGACTCAGCCCCAGCATTTT.

CDR3 amino acids: CASSQTAQADNEQFF. CDR3 bases: TGTGCCAGCAGCCAAACAGCCCAAGCTGACAATGAGCAGTTCTTC. The rearrangement uses TRBV9 and TRBJ2-1, with unresolved D. Germline lookup yields CDR1 SGDLS and CDR2 YYNGEE. V was cut by 4 bases and J by 5 bases, with 16 bases left in between. CDR3 length: 15 residues.

The chain carries TRBV5-4 and TRBJ1-2; 8 bases fit TRBD1. The CDR3 runs to 16 residues. V shed 2 bases and J 6 bases; nucleotides not matched to a gene: 12. Germline CDR1 is SGHNT and CDR2 is YYREEE (reference sequence). CDR3 DNA: TGTGCCAGCAGCTTCCACCCACAGGGGGGAAAGGATGGCTACACCTTC. It is translated as CASSFHPQGGKDGYTF.

The chain carries TRBV28 and TRBJ2-7, with D perhaps matching TRBD1 (6 bases). With 4 bases removed from V and 2 bases from J, the gap between germline ends came to 15 bases. The V gene's germline CDR1 is MDHEN and CDR2 SYDVKM. The CDR3 is 15 residues long. The CDR3 sequence: CASSSPGTSPYEQYF. The CDR3 DNA sequence: TGTGCCAGCAGTTCCCCCGGGACATCCCCCTACGAGCAGTACTTC. The full variable domain, with the rest looked up from reference TRBV28 and TRBJ2-7, is DVKVTQSSRYLVKRTGEKVFLECVQDMDHENMFWYRQDPGLGLRLIYFSYDVKMKEKGDIPEGYSVSREKKERFSLILESASTNQTSMYLCASSSPGTSPYEQYFGPGTRLTVT.

The chain couples TRBV28 to TRBJ1-2; possibly TRBD1 for D (6 bases). The CDR3 has 14 amino acids. Germline CDR1 reads MDHEN; CDR2 reads SYDVKM. V was cut by 7 bases and J by 2 bases, with 14 bases left in between. The chain's CDR3 is CASIGMDRNYGYTF. The CDR3 coding sequence is TGTGCCAGCATCGGAATGGACAGAAACTATGGCTACACCTTC.

The J gene is TRBJ1-1, the V gene TRBV28, with D possibly TRBD1 on 5 matching bases. The length of the CDR3 is 15 residues. CDR1 is MDHEN and CDR2 is SYDVKM in the germline V gene. V was trimmed by 5 bases and J by 3 bases, leaving 16 bases between them. DNA of the CDR3: TGTGCCAGCAGTCCGAGGACACTACGCGACACTGAAGCTTTCTTT. Its protein is CASSPRTLRDTEAFF.

The rearrangement joins TRBV12-5 to TRBJ2-3; 8 bases line up with TRBD2. The junction had 5 bases not matched to a gene; V was cut back by 5 bases and J by 4 bases. The germline V gene has CDR1 LGHNT and CDR2 FRNRAP. The CDR3 has 14 amino acids. The CDR3 region has the DNA TGTGCTAGTGGTCCAGGACTAGCCGCAGATACGCAGTATTTT. Encoded protein: CASGPGLAADTQYF.

This sequence joins TRBV5-6 and TRBJ1-2, with no clear D. The CDR3 loop spans 11 amino acids. Between the trimmed V and J ends, which lost 0 bases and 7 bases, there was a span of 4 bases. The germline gives CDR1 SGHDT, CDR2 YYEEEE. CDR3 amino acids: CASSLASGYTF. In DNA form, the CDR3 reads TGTGCCAGCAGCTTGGCGAGTGGCTACACCTTC.

The chain employs TRBV6-5 and TRBJ2-5; D perhaps matches TRBD2 (5 bases). CDR3 size: 14 residues. The V end lost 6 bases, the J end lost 4 bases, and 15 bases lay between the germline ends. Per germline, CDR1 MNHEY and CDR2 SVGAGI. CDR3 nucleotides: TGTGCCAGCAGACCGGACTCCCCCCCAGAGACCCAGTACTTC. It encodes CASRPDSPPETQYF.

This rearrangement joins TRBV5-5 to TRBJ2-1; unclear D gene. Deletions cut 0 bases from V and 9 bases from J, with 10 bases between. CDR3 size: 13 residues. CDR1 SGHKS and CDR2 YYEKEE come from the germline V gene (reference sequence). For the CDR3, the DNA is TGTGCCAGCAGCTTGGGGGCAGACCGTGAGCAGTTCTTC. This gives the protein CASSLGADREQFF.

This chain connects TRBV5-6 to TRBJ1-6; D might be TRBD1 (5 bases). This CDR3 contains 18 residues. The ends were cut back, 3 bases at V and 1 base at J, with 17 bases in the middle. Per the germline V gene, CDR1 is SGHDT and CDR2 is YYEEEE. CDR3 residues: CASSWGVWGDSYNSPLHF. In DNA, the CDR3 is TGTGCCAGCAGCTGGGGCGTTTGGGGGGATTCCTATAATTCACCCCTCCACTTT.